This T cell receptor (beta chain) was observed in a study of blood T cells in healthy people across ages (dated by TCRdb to the mid-2010s). In terms of the full investigation: In model experiments, roughly one uniquely barcoded TCR beta cDNA molecule per two T cells was captured by template switching. The study measured age-related changes in TCR beta repertoire diversity using deep sequencing normalized with unique cDNA molecular identifiers. Donors were grouped into four age groups: young (average approximately 15 years), middle-aged (less than 40), aged (around 62) and long-lived (around 80). Two additional independent replicas of 1 million unique cDNA reads from the same blood draw were analyzed for two donors (one aged 18 to 30 and one aged 80 or older). To avoid experimental bias, donors of different ages were spread randomly across the sequencing lanes.

The CDR1 and CDR2 encoded by the germline V gene are MGHRA and YSYEKL. The junction shows trimming of 0 bases on V and 5 bases on J, plus 13 bases between the germline ends. The CDR3 sequence holds 15 residues, the cysteine and phenylalanine included. Only the CDR3 portion is preserved as DNA: 45 bases, with reading frame beginning at the first base. The library was obtained by 5' RACE. Sequenced using an Illumina HiSeq 2500. A second PCR of roughly 7 to 11 cycles was performed with a sample-barcoded 5' primer and a J-beta primer mix. Each TCR beta cDNA molecule received a unique molecular identifier from a template-switch 5' adaptor carrying 12 random nucleotides. Each sample yielded at least 3 million CDR3-containing paired-end reads. First-strand cDNA was synthesized from all RNA with the Mint cDNA synthesis kit, primed by a TRBC-specific oligonucleotide. Following uracil-DNA glycosylase treatment, a first 18-cycle PCR with universal primers M1SS and BC2_uni_R was performed on all cDNA. The authors processed their data as follows. For normalization, 1 million high-quality reads were randomly selected from each sample, with every read carrying a distinct molecular identifier. Instead of being binned into consensus sequences, reads with shared molecular identifiers were discarded. CDR3 identification, clonotype clustering and error correction used MiTCR with a Q25 quality threshold and the strictest error-elimination algorithm. Lower-bound total TCR beta diversity was estimated with a nonparametric unseen species model using Euler transformation. TCRdb handled the public reads itself, with Q25 trimming in fastp and clone calling in MiXCR, and kept productive beta chains. Each CDR3 protein appears once, grouped with its most common genes and DNA. These V and J calls originate from TCRdb's pipeline instead of the authors' own analysis. In all, the sample holds 800,000 or so distinct CDR3 sequences, and roughly 46% of those were seen once. Less than 20% of the sample goes to the ten largest clones.

What the research found in general, with its limitations: Donor CMV infection status was unknown, potentially confounding age-related changes in expanded clonotypes. Bulk unsorted PBMC profiling prevented conclusive comparison of naive and antigen-experienced compartments. As age increased, observed TCR beta diversity per million T cells dropped in a roughly linear way, and a significant reduction was already evident by age 40. Estimates of total diversity from one million sequenced T cells were regarded as lower bounds and underestimates. Compared with the aged group, more naive CD4+ T cells, fewer expanded clones and increased TCR diversity were shown by the long-lived group, suggesting age selection. A strong correlation was found between observed TCR beta diversity and the percentage of naive T cells measured by flow cytometry.

Worth noting for this clonotype: Its antigen is currently not known. Base qualities were left out, and no much larger clone turns up one base away.

Systemically healthy Caucasian individuals from Russia, some 36 in total and aged roughly 6 to 90 years, were included as donors. Each donor gave ten milliliters of peripheral blood, collected into EDTA-treated Vacutainer tubes. Ficoll-Paque density-gradient centrifugation was used to isolate PBMCs, with at least 7 million obtained per sample. Trizol reagent was used to extract total RNA from PBMCs, with at least 6 micrograms per sample. For every donor, flow cytometry on a PBMC aliquot measured the percentage of naive CD45RAhigh/CD27high T cells. The V and J genes are TRBV4-1 and TRBJ2-5; TRBD1 is perhaps the D gene, given 6 matching bases. This sequence originates from a man older than 75 in good health. The sample consisted of blood. The CDR3 in this case is CASSQDYGTSETQYF. Here is the DNA: TGCGCCAGCAGCCAAGATTACGGGACATCGGAGACCCAGTACTTC.